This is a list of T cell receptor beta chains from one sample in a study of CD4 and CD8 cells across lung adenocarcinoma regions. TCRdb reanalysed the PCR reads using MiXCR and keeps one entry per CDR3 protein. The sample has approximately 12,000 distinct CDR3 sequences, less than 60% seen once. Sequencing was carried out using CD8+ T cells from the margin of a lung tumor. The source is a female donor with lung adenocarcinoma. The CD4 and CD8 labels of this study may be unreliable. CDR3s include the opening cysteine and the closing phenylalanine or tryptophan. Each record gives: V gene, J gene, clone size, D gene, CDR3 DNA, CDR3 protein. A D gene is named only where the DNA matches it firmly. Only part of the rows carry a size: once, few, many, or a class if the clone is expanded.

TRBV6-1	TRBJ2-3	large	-	TGTGCCAGCAGTCTAGCGTCTAGCACAGATACGCAGTATTTT	CASSLASSTDTQYF
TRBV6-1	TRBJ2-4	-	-	TGTGCCGGGCTCGGGGGCCGTGCCAAAGACATTCAGTACTTC	CAGLGGRAKDIQYF
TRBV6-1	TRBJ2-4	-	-	TGTGCCAGCGGCTCGGCAGGGAGCGCCAAAAACATGCAGTACTTC	CASGSAGSAKNMQYF
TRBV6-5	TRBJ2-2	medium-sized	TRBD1	TGTGCCAGCAGGTCGACAGGGGCGAACACCGGGGAGCTGTTTTTT	CASRSTGANTGELFF
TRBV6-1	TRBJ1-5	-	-	TGTGCCAGCAACAGCAATCAGCCCCAGCATTTT	CASNSNQPQHF
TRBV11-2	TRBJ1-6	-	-	TGTGCCAGCAGCTTAGATGGGGGCGGGGATTCACCCCTCCACTTT	CASSLDGGGDSPLHF
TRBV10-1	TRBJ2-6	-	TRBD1	TGCGCCAGCAGTCCCGGGACAGGGATGTCTGGGGCCAACGTCCAGAACTTC	CASSPGTGMSGANVQNF
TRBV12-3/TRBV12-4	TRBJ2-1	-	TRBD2	TGTGCCAGCAGCCTAGCGGGGGGGTACAATGAGCAGTTCTTC	CASSLAGGYNEQFF
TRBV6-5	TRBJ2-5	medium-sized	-	TGTGCCAGCAGTTACTCGGTGGCAGAACAAGAGACCCAGTACTTC	CASSYSVAEQETQYF
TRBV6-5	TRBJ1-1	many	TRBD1	TGTGCCAGCAGTTACTCGATCGGTTATACGACAGGGACTGAAGCTTTCTTT	CASSYSIGYTTGTEAFF
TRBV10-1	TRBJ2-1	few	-	TGCGCCAGCAGTGATGGGGGGCGACGCTCCTACAATGAGCAGTTCTTC	CASSDGGRRSYNEQFF
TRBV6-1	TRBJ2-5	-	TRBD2	TGTGCGGGGAGGGAAGGCTGTGGCCAGGAGACCCAGTACTTC	CAGREGCGQETQYF
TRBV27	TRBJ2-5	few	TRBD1	TGTGCCAGGTCCGAGGGGGCTCGGGAGACCCAGTACTTC	CARSEGARETQYF
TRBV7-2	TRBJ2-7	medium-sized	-	TGTGCCAGCAGCTTAGGAAAATCATACGAGCAGTACTTC	CASSLGKSYEQYF
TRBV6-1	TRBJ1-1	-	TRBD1	TGTGCCAGCAGTCAGGGGGTAAGGACTGAAGCTTTCTTT	CASSQGVRTEAFF
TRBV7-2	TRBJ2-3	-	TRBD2	TGTGCCAGCAGCTTAACGGGGGGGCCTCTTGATACGCAGTATTTT	CASSLTGGPLDTQYF